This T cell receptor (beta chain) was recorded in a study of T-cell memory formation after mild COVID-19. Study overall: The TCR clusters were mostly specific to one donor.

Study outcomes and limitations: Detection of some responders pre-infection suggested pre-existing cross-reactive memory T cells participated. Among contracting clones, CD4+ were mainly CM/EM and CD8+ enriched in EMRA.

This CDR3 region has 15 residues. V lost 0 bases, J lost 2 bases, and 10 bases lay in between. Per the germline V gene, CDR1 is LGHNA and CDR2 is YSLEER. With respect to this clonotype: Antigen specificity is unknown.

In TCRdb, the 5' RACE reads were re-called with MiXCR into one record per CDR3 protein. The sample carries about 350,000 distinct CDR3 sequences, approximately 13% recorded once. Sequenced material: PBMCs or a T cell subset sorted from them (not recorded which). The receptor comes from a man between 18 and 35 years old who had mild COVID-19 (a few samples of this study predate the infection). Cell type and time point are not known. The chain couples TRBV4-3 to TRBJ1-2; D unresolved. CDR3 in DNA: TGCGCCAGCAGCCAAGAGTTTCGGGGAAACTATGGCTACACCTTC. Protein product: CASSQEFRGNYGYTF.